What follows is one T cell receptor beta chain and its context. This clone's antigen is unknown. No qualities accompany the bases; no much larger clone lies one base away. This sample was taken from a study of identical twins (dated by TCRdb to between 2015 and 2016). Describing the broader study: To test whether fetal clonotypes persist, the study used deep sequencing on TCR alpha and beta repertoires from monozygotic twins, unrelated adults of various ages, and cord blood. To rule out contamination, the twin experiments were replicated at different times with different library preparation protocols.

Every donor was a healthy Caucasian. Three pairs of female monozygotic twins, all aged about 18 to 30 years, made up the twin cohort. CD4+ and CD8+ T cell populations were isolated with positive isolation kits from Invitrogen. What the study reported, not specific to this receptor: Recombination models systematically underestimated out-of-frame TCR alpha sharing in monozygotic twins but agreed with sharing between unrelated individuals. Conclusions relied on cross-sectional statistical analysis, since the same donors could not be followed over many years. The excess sharing between twins in beta out-of-frame sequences was weaker because fewer shared sequences reduced the signal-to-noise ratio. Invariant T cells such as MAIT and iNKT could partly confound zero-insertion analyses, though diverse VJ usage argued against this for most clonotypes. Abundant cord blood beta clonotypes carried fewer insertions; young adult naive repertoires showed a weaker similar trend, while memory repertoires showed none. Out-of-frame TCR alpha sequences shared between twins showed an excess of low generation-probability sequences compared with coincidental sharing between unrelated individuals.

The method was 5' RACE. These reads were obtained on an Illumina HiSeq 2000. Template switching introduced a universal primer binding site; the final cDNA contained a unique molecular identifier, enabling accurate counting of TCR cDNA molecules. First-strand cDNA for TCR alpha and beta chains was synthesized from specific primers in the conserved constant-segment region. Each cDNA library was double barcoded, with a SMART-Mk sample barcode plus Illumina barcodes, to control for contamination. Two successive PCR steps introduced TruSeq adapter sequences along with Illumina sample barcodes. TCR alpha and beta cDNA libraries were sequenced on the Illumina HiSeq platform with custom primers. From the authors' description of their analysis: Raw reads were processed with MiGEC to extract unique molecular identifiers, and MiXCR was used to determine CDR3 positions. Recombination models were inferred per individual with the repgenHMM and IGoR tools using an EM algorithm. The tcR package in R was used for shared clonotype analysis, with sharing normalized by the product of cloneset sizes. To study raw recombination free of thymic and clonal selection effects, out-of-frame nonproductive sequences were analyzed. The raw public reads went through TCRdb reprocessing: fastp at Q25, MiXCR clone calling, in-frame beta chains kept. Each entry merges the rows of one CDR3 protein and shows their most common DNA and genes. V and J calls and clone size were set by TCRdb, not the authors. This sample gives under 350,000 distinct CDR3 sequences in total; 8.5% to 9.5% of them show up just once. The ten largest make up approximately 7% of the sample.

V trim: 5 bases; J trim: 2 bases; unmatched bases: 9. The germline V gene sets CDR1 to MNHNS and CDR2 to SASEGT. The CDR3, from cysteine to phenylalanine, totals 16 residues. The CDR3 DNA has 48 bases and is translated from base 1. The sample also formed part of further work on yellow fever vaccine responses in identical twins. As the second paper documents: According to the authors, in identical twins the way T cells responded to vaccination appeared partly convergent and partly personalized. In the study, vaccine-responding T cell clones were precisely tracked in identical twins.

The clonotype comes from a woman in her late teens or twenties in good health. The material sequenced was CD8+ T cells sorted from blood. The sequence links TRBV6-1 to TRBJ2-7, with TRBD2 matching 10 junction bases. The DNA sequence is TGTGCCAGCAGTCTGCTAGCGGGGGACTCTCCCTACGAGCAGTACTTC. Translated, it reads CASSLLAGDSPYEQYF.